The 27 T cell receptor beta chains given below trace back to one sample, sequenced in a study of T cell responses to AZD1222 COVID-19 vaccine. The repertoire was sequenced with immunoSEQ multiplex PCR; TCRdb's copy has only in-frame clones and lacks some. The sample lists roughly 120,000 clones, 80% to 95% occurring once. Sequenced here: peripheral blood, sampled 28 days after the second AZD1222 dose. The source is an adult who received the AZD1222 COVID-19 vaccine.

This clone was counted once. CDR3 nucleotide sequence: TGTGCCAGCAGCTCCCGGACAGGGAGTGAGACCCAGTACTTC. Encoded protein: CASSSRTGSETQYF. The chain couples TRBV7-2 to TRBJ2-5, with TRBD1 identical over 8 bases. CDR3 length: 14 residues. V gave up 4 bases and J gave up 5 bases; unmatched junction bases: 6. CDR1 is SGHTA and CDR2 is FQGNSA in the germline V gene.

The J gene is TRBJ1-6, the V gene TRBV6-5, with D tentatively TRBD1 (6 bases). Germline CDR1 is MNHEY and CDR2 is SVGAGI. The CDR3 totals 16 residues. V lost 0 bases, J lost 9 bases, and 15 bases lay in between. The CDR3 spells CASSYSAQGIGSPLHF. As DNA, the CDR3 is TGTGCCAGCAGTTACTCAGCACAGGGTATCGGTTCACCCCTCCACTTT.

This clone has a single count. The chain recombines TRBV19 with TRBJ1-5; D unclear. Germline CDR1 and CDR2: LNHDA and SQIVND (reference sequence). V lost 1 base to trimming and J lost 0 bases, with 4 bases between them. This CDR3 has 14 amino acids. The CDR3 nucleotides read TGTGCCAGTAGTATAGGAGGTAGCAATCAGCCCCAGCATTTT. Translation gives CASSIGGSNQPQHF.

The chain is built from TRBV9 and TRBJ2-1; possibly TRBD1 for D (5 bases). V was trimmed by 0 bases and J by 1 base, leaving 11 bases between them. CDR1 SGDLS and CDR2 YYNGEE come from the germline V gene. CDR3 size: 16 residues. The DNA of the CDR3 is TGTGCCAGCAGCGTAGGTGTGCAGGGTTCCTACAATGAGCAGTTCTTC. Translating gives CASSVGVQGSYNEQFF.

The rearrangement uses TRBV7-2 and TRBJ2-1; a possible D gene is TRBD1 (6 bases). The CDR3 has 15 residues. Per germline, CDR1 SGHTA and CDR2 FQGNSA. The V gene lost 1 base and the J gene lost 8 bases, with 15 bases spanning the gap. CDR3 sequence (DNA): TGTGCCAGCAGCTTAGAAGGTCCAGGGGCCTATGAGCAGTTCTTC. Its protein product is CASSLEGPGAYEQFF.

The J gene is TRBJ1-4, the V gene TRBV28; D perhaps matches TRBD1 (6 bases). From germline, CDR1 is MDHEN and CDR2 SYDVKM. CDR3 length: 14 amino acids. Trimming pared 11 bases from V and 0 bases from J, leaving 13 bases between. The CDR3 sequence is CAGNSGATNEKLFF. CDR3 sequence (DNA): TGTGCCGGGAATTCAGGGGCAACTAATGAAAAACTGTTTTTT.

CDR3 amino acids: CAISEYNEQFF. The DNA for the CDR3 is TGTGCCATCAGTGAGTACAATGAGCAGTTCTTC. The chain carries TRBV10-3 and TRBJ2-1; no definite D call. Trimming took off 1 base at V and 5 bases at J, with 0 bases between the two ends. In germline, CDR1 is ENHRY, CDR2 SYGVKD. The CDR3 spans 11 residues.

The chain recombines TRBV3-1 (or the pseudogene TRBV3-2) with TRBJ1-1, with D maybe TRBD1 (5 bases). The germline CDR1 and CDR2 sequences are LGHDT and YNNKEL (reference sequence). The CDR3 covers 14 residues. V dropped 1 base and J dropped 7 bases, with 13 bases sitting between them. CDR3 DNA sequence: TGTGCCAGCAGCCAAGCGACCTGGGGGGGTGAAGCTTTCTTT. Protein: CASSQATWGGEAFF.

The chain joins TRBV5-6 to TRBJ1-2, with 8 nucleotides matching TRBD1. V lost 7 bases, J lost 2 bases, and 16 bases stayed unmatched. The CDR3 extends over 17 amino acids. Per germline, CDR1 SGHDT and CDR2 YYEEEE. CDR3 sequence: CASRRLVGQGPNYGYTF. CDR3 sequence (DNA): TGTGCCAGCCGTAGGTTGGTAGGACAGGGCCCAAACTATGGCTACACCTTC.

The V gene is TRBV19, the J gene TRBJ2-1, with 9 nucleotides matching TRBD2. V was pared by 3 bases and J by 0 bases, with 9 bases of the junction left unmatched. Germline lookup yields CDR1 LNHDA and CDR2 SQIVND (reference sequence). The CDR3 has 18 amino acids. CDR3 residues: CASSIYRGGASSYNEQFF. The CDR3 DNA sequence: TGTGCCAGTAGTATCTATCGCGGGGGGGCGAGCTCCTACAATGAGCAGTTCTTC.

The rearrangement links TRBV3-1 (or the pseudogene TRBV3-2) to TRBJ2-4; D could derive from TRBD1 or TRBD2 (6 bases each). Germline-derived CDR1 and CDR2 are LGHDT and YNNKEL (reference sequence). Trimming took off 1 base at V and 6 bases at J, with 19 bases between the two ends. The CDR3 is 17 residues long. The CDR3 nucleotides read TGTGCCAGCAGCCAAGCCGGAAGGGGGGAAAGCGGAAACATTCAGTACTTC. Protein product: CASSQAGRGESGNIQYF.

This clone has more than one count but fewer than ten. The chain is built from TRBV2 and TRBJ1-2; the D is unclear. V lost 8 bases, J lost 3 bases, and 7 bases lay in between. This CDR3 is built from 11 residues. CDR1 is SNHLY, CDR2 FYNNEI, per germline. The CDR3 sequence: CASAADYGYTF. CDR3 in DNA: TGTGCCAGCGCGGCAGACTATGGCTACACCTTC.

V usage is TRBV7-9 and J usage is TRBJ2-3; no firm D call. CDR1 is SEHNR and CDR2 is FQNEAQ in the germline V gene (reference sequence). V lost 1 base, J lost 2 bases, and 19 bases lay in between. This CDR3 is 18 amino acids long. DNA for the CDR3: TGTGCCAGCAGCTTAGATAAAGGACGCTACTTACCCACAGATACGCAGTATTTT. Protein: CASSLDKGRYLPTDTQYF.

V and J are TRBV7-2 and TRBJ1-1; D may be TRBD1 (5 bases). This CDR3 comprises 16 residues. Germline V lookup: CDR1 SGHTA, CDR2 FQGNSA. V dropped 5 bases and J dropped 4 bases, with 20 bases sitting between them. This CDR3 is CASSPPSGAGSTEAFF. The CDR3 bases are TGTGCCAGCAGCCCACCTTCCGGGGCAGGGAGCACTGAAGCTTTCTTT.

The rearrangement links TRBV19 to TRBJ2-2; 7 bases agree with TRBD1. Germline V CDR1 and CDR2: LNHDA, SQIVND (reference sequence). This CDR3 has 14 amino acids. With V trimmed by 7 bases and J by 1 base, 3 bases remained unmatched. The CDR3 region is CASMRTGNTGELFF. The DNA for the CDR3 is TGTGCCAGTATGAGGACAGGGAACACCGGGGAGCTGTTTTTT.

The chain joins TRBV15 to TRBJ1-5; D is unresolved. There are 13 residues in the CDR3. V was cut by 2 bases and J by 5 bases, with 7 bases left in between. Germline loops: CDR1 LNHNV, CDR2 YYDKDF (reference sequence). CDR3 amino acids: CATSRSYDQPQHF. The CDR3 DNA is TGTGCCACCAGCAGAAGCTACGATCAGCCCCAGCATTTT.

The V call is TRBV4-2, the J call TRBJ2-1, with 8 bases matching TRBD2. There are 15 residues in the CDR3. J lost 7 bases, V lost 4 bases, and 9 bases had no gene match. Germline CDR1 LGHNA, CDR2 YNFKEQ. The CDR3 DNA reads as TGTGCCAGCAGCCTAGAGCGACTAGCGAGAAATGAGCAGTTCTTC. Protein: CASSLERLARNEQFF.

This clone was observed once. This chain uses TRBV18 with TRBJ2-2, with TRBD1 identical over 9 bases. The CDR3 runs 18 residues. Losses at the gene ends were 4 bases for V and 2 bases for J; bases not matched to a gene: 11. CDR1 and CDR2 from the germline V gene are KGHSH and LQKENI. The CDR3 region is CASSLTGTGFGNTGELFF. CDR3 nucleotide sequence: TGTGCCAGCTCACTTACAGGGACAGGGTTCGGAAACACCGGGGAGCTGTTTTTT.

The CDR3 loop reads CASSYYQAATNEKLFF. CDR3 nucleotides: TGTGCCAGCAGTTACTACCAGGCGGCAACTAATGAAAAACTGTTTTTT. This chain joins TRBV6-5 and TRBJ1-4, with D hard to call. V lost 1 base to trimming and J lost 0 bases, with 9 bases between them. Germline CDR1 and CDR2: MNHEY and SVGAGI. The CDR3 is 16 residues long.

The DNA for the CDR3 is TGTGCCAGCAGTTCCGGGACAGGGAACAATGAGCAGTTCTTC. It yields the protein CASSSGTGNNEQFF. The chain recombines TRBV27 with TRBJ2-1; 9 bases line up with TRBD1. J gave up 5 bases and V 4 bases, and 3 bases lay outside the gene matches. The CDR3 contains 14 residues. From germline, CDR1 is MNHEY and CDR2 SMNVEV (reference sequence).

The chain links TRBV10-3 to TRBJ2-2; tentatively, D is TRBD2 (5 bases). V was shortened by 0 bases and J by 5 bases, with 16 bases between the two germline ends. The CDR3 covers 17 residues. From germline, CDR1 is ENHRY and CDR2 SYGVKD. CDR3 residues: CAISESQDGPGTGELFF. The CDR3, as DNA: TGTGCCATCAGTGAGTCGCAGGATGGACCGGGGACCGGGGAGCTGTTTTTT.

V is TRBV7-9 and J is TRBJ2-1, with 8 bases lining up with TRBD1. Trimming at V came to 5 bases and at J to 5 bases, leaving 5 bases not matched to a gene. CDR3 length equals 14 residues. Germline V gives CDR1 SEHNR, CDR2 FQNEAQ (reference sequence). CDR3 residues: CASSRDRTHNEQFF. As DNA, the CDR3 is TGTGCCAGCAGCCGGGACAGGACACACAATGAGCAGTTCTTC. The whole variable domain, remainder taken from reference TRBV7-9 and TRBJ2-1, is DTGVSQNPRHKITKRGQNVTFRCDPISEHNRLYWYRQTLGQGPEFLTYFQNEAQLEKSRLLSDRFSAERPKGSFSTLEIQRTEQGDSAMYLCASSRDRTHNEQFFGPGTRLTVL.

The table lists this clone with a few counts. The chain uses TRBV7-9 and TRBJ1-1, with 9 bases that match TRBD1. The CDR3 covers 15 residues. V gave up 5 bases and J gave up 3 bases; unmatched junction bases: 7. Germline-derived CDR1 and CDR2 are SEHNR and FQNEAQ (reference sequence). DNA for the CDR3: TGTGCCAGCAGCCCCGGGACAGGGCAGGACACTGAAGCTTTCTTT. It yields the protein CASSPGTGQDTEAFF.

The rearrangement links TRBV5-5 to TRBJ2-7; 10 bases are a match to TRBD2. V gave up 0 bases and J gave up 4 bases; unmatched junction bases: 7. The CDR3 runs 16 residues. Germline V gene lookup returns CDR1 SGHKS and CDR2 YYEKEE (reference sequence). The DNA of the CDR3 is TGTGCCAGCAGCTTGGGGGACGGACTAGCGGTGTACGAGCAGTACTTC. Translation: CASSLGDGLAVYEQYF.

The chain links TRBV27 to TRBJ2-3, with D unresolved. This CDR3 spans 14 amino acids. CDR1 MNHEY and CDR2 SMNVEV come from the germline V gene (reference sequence). The ends were cut back, 3 bases at V and 0 bases at J, with 7 bases in the middle. DNA for the CDR3: TGTGCCAGCAGTTTTCTAACAAGCACAGATACGCAGTATTTT. It yields the protein CASSFLTSTDTQYF.

The chain employs TRBV4-1 and TRBJ1-2; D unclear. Germline loops: CDR1 MGHRA, CDR2 YSYEKL. The V and J ends lost 3 bases and 2 bases respectively, with 1 base between them. The CDR3 is 11 amino acids. CDR3 loop: CASSQNYGYTF. CDR3 nucleotide sequence: TGCGCCAGCAGCCAGAACTATGGCTACACCTTC.

CDR3 loop: CASSLLAGDEQFF. CDR3 nucleotides: TGTGCCAGCAGCTTACTAGCGGGGGATGAGCAGTTCTTC. The chain carries TRBV2 and TRBJ2-1; 11 bases line up with TRBD2. The V segment lost 6 bases and the J segment 8 bases; nucleotides outside the gene matches: 3. This CDR3 comprises 13 residues. The germline gives CDR1 SNHLY, CDR2 FYNNEI.